This T cell receptor (beta chain) was identified in a study of T cell responses to AZD1222 COVID-19 vaccine. Regarding the study as a whole: The study reported that nearly half of spike-specific TCRs target unmutated variant regions.

Assay: immunoSEQ multiplex PCR; the TCRdb copy retains only in-frame clones and omits some. The table lists about 120,000 clones, about 88% of them singletons, with around 3% in the top ten. Some second doses came at about 4 weeks and others at about 12 weeks; these were pooled. About this clone itself: Its antigen is as yet unknown.

The CDR3 length is 14 residues. V lost 8 bases and J lost 2; bases outside the gene matches: 7. Germline lookup yields CDR1 SGHDN and CDR2 FVKESK. Sequences were derived from peripheral blood, sampled 28 days after the second AZD1222 dose. This clonotype was obtained from an adult who received the AZD1222 COVID-19 vaccine. The rearrangement uses TRBV14 and TRBJ2-7; 9 bases agree with TRBD1. The CDR3 nucleotides read TGTGCCAGCGGACCGGGACAGGGACCCTACGAGCAGTACTTC. Translation gives CASGPGQGPYEQYF.